Listed below are T cell receptor beta chains from one sample, sequenced in a study of T cell repertoires in cytomegalovirus infection. TCRdb analysed the reads with MiXCR anew, one entry per CDR3 protein. Of roughly 200,000 distinct CDR3 sequences listed, about 15% are singletons. Sequenced: CD8+ T cells from PBMCs. These receptors were obtained from a human donor in good health (CMV status not recorded). Some clones in this sample may be carry-over from other donors' samples. CDR3s include the opening cysteine and the closing phenylalanine or tryptophan. The D gene is left open where the match is weak. For some rows the clone size is stated as once, few or many, or as a class when expanded; others skip it.

TRBJ2-7 - TRBV6-5 - TGTGCCAGCAGTTACTCATGGGCAGAACGTTCCTACGAGCAGTACTTC CASSYSWAERSYEQYF
TRBJ1-1 - TRBV7-9 many TGTGCCAGCAGCTTAGTTCAGGGGATGAACACTGAAGCTTTCTTT CASSLVQGMNTEAFF
TRBJ2-5 - TRBV6-2/TRBV6-3 few TGTGCCAGCAGTCCGGGAGCCAATCGTGAGACCCAGTACTTC CASSPGANRETQYF
TRBJ2-1 - TRBV6-2/TRBV6-3 few TGTGCCAGCAGGAATTTCAGGGGCCCCTACAATGAGCAGTTCTTC CASRNFRGPYNEQFF
TRBJ1-5 TRBD1 TRBV27 few TGTGCCAGCAGTTTAGACCCCCCAGGGGGCCTCAATCAGCCCCAGCATTTT CASSLDPPGGLNQPQHF
TRBJ1-5 - TRBV7-2 few TGTGCCAGCGGCCAGCCCCAGCATTTT CASGQPQHF
TRBJ1-1 TRBD1 TRBV7-6 once TGTGCCAGCAGCTTAGGCGACAGGGGTATAGCTGAAGCTTTCTTT CASSLGDRGIAEAFF
TRBJ2-7 TRBD1 TRBV7-8 many TGTGCCAGCAGTCCAACAGGGGTGGGAGAGCAGTACTTC CASSPTGVGEQYF
TRBJ2-2 TRBD2 TRBV28 few TGTGCCAGCAGTATAGAGTTGGGGATGCGGGGGGGCCCAACCGGGGAGCTGTTTTTT CASSIELGMRGGPTGELFF
TRBJ2-6 - TRBV29-1 few TGCAGCGCTGTGGGCATGGGGGCCAACGTCCTGACTTTC CSAVGMGANVLTF
TRBJ1-4 - TRBV29-1 few TGCAGCGTCGGGAAAGCCCCAGCGGCTAATGAAAAACTGTTTTTT CSVGKAPAANEKLFF
TRBJ2-2 TRBD1 TRBV5-5 few TGTGCCAGCACCGCTTTTCCTTGGACAGGGAAGAACACCGGGGAGCTGTTTTTT CASTAFPWTGKNTGELFF
TRBJ1-6 - TRBV7-2 few TGTGCCAGCAGCTGGGACGGTTATAATTCACCCCTCCACTTT CASSWDGYNSPLHF
TRBJ1-2 TRBD1 TRBV7-2 - TGTGCCAGCAGCCTAAACAGGGGCGACTATGGCTACACCTTC CASSLNRGDYGYTF
TRBJ2-7 - TRBV27 - TGTGCCAGCAGTTCTTTAAGGCAGGCTCCCTCCTACGAGCAGTACTTC CASSSLRQAPSYEQYF
TRBJ1-1 - TRBV7-8 - TGTGCCAGCAGCTTAGGGTCGGAGGGTCGGGACACTGAAGCTTTCTTT CASSLGSEGRDTEAFF
TRBJ2-7 - TRBV7-2 few TGTGCCAGCAGCTTCAAGGGCTACGAGCAGTACTTC CASSFKGYEQYF
TRBJ2-1 - TRBV7-2 - TGTGCCAGCAGCTCCGGGTTCTACAATGAGCAGTTCTTC CASSSGFYNEQFF
TRBJ1-5 - TRBV15 - TGTGCCACCAGCAGAGATCGATCGTCCGAGCCCCAGCATTTT CATSRDRSSEPQHF
TRBJ1-2 - TRBV7-9 - TGTGCCAGCAGCTTATCAACCTCCTCGACAGATGGCTACACCTTC CASSLSTSSTDGYTF
TRBJ2-1 TRBD2 TRBV7-6 many TGTGCCAGCAGCTTAGATAGCGGGGGGGCCGCCAATGAGCAGTTCTTC CASSLDSGGAANEQFF
TRBJ1-1 - TRBV9 - TGTGCCAGCAGCGAGCCCATCCTCGGTCGGGGGGCTAGGGCTGAAGCTTTCTTT CASSEPILGRGARAEAFF
TRBJ1-1 - TRBV30 - TGTGCCTGGGATCCCGCCCCAGGTGATGAAGCTTTCTTT CAWDPAPGDEAFF
TRBJ2-1 TRBD2 TRBV7-8 few TGTGCCAGCAGCTCAGGACTAGCGGGGTACAATGAGCAGTTCTTC CASSSGLAGYNEQFF
TRBJ1-6 - TRBV28 few TGTGCCAGCAGACTTACCAGGGGAAACTCCTATAATTCACCCCTCCACTTT CASRLTRGNSYNSPLHF
TRBJ2-1 TRBD1 TRBV6-5 - TGTGCCAGCAGCCTTGGGACAGGGAGGAGGAATGAGCAGTTCTTC CASSLGTGRRNEQFF
TRBJ2-3 - TRBV4-3 - TGCGCCAGCAGCCAAGACAGGGGTCCACTAATGGAGAGAGATACGCAGTATTTT CASSQDRGPLMERDTQYF
TRBJ2-2 - TRBV7-2 - TGTGCCAGCAGCTCCTTGGGATACACCGGGGAGCTGTTTTTT CASSSLGYTGELFF
TRBJ1-5 - TRBV6-2/TRBV6-3 few TGTGCCAGCAGACACCGGGACTGGATTCAGCCCCAGCATTTT CASRHRDWIQPQHF
TRBJ2-3 - TRBV7-2 few TGTGCCAGCAGCCTTTTAGGTAGCACAGATACGCAGTATTTT CASSLLGSTDTQYF
TRBJ2-3 TRBD2 TRBV4-3 - TGCGCCAGCAGCCAAACGGGACTAGAGTCCCCAGATACGCAGTATTTT CASSQTGLESPDTQYF
TRBJ1-3 - TRBV7-9 - TGTGCCAGCAGCCAAGCTGGGGATCGAAACACCATATATTTT CASSQAGDRNTIYF
TRBJ1-1 - TRBV7-6 few TGTGCCAGCAGCTCGGCCCCCACTGAAGCTTTCTTT CASSSAPTEAFF
TRBJ2-7 - TRBV7-6 few TGTGCCAGCAGCTTAGAAGTGGGGAGGAACTACGAGCAGTACTTC CASSLEVGRNYEQYF
TRBJ2-5 TRBD1 TRBV7-2 - TGTGCCAGCAGCTTAATTTCCGGACAGGGTGAGACCCAGTACTTC CASSLISGQGETQYF
TRBJ2-1 - TRBV12-3/TRBV12-4 - TGTGCCAGCAGTTTAGGAGGGACCCACAATGAGCAGTTCTTC CASSLGGTHNEQFF
TRBJ2-4 - TRBV28 many TGTGCCAGCACCCCGAGGGGAGAGGGCAAAAACATTCAGTACTTC CASTPRGEGKNIQYF
TRBJ1-2 - TRBV12-3/TRBV12-4 - TGTGCCATCTACCCCGGGGGGGCCCACTATGGCTACACCTTC CAIYPGGAHYGYTF
TRBJ1-1 - TRBV12-3/TRBV12-4 few TGTGCCAGCAGTTCCCCGCAGAACACTGAAGCTTTCTTT CASSSPQNTEAFF
TRBJ2-2 - TRBV6-2/TRBV6-3 - TGTGCCAGCGTTTCGGTTCAGGCGAACACCGGGGAGCTGTTTTTT CASVSVQANTGELFF
TRBJ1-4 - TRBV12-3/TRBV12-4 - TGTGCCAGCAGTTCGACAGGACCCTCAACTAATGAAAAACTGTTTTTT CASSSTGPSTNEKLFF
TRBJ2-1 TRBD1 TRBV27 - TGTGCCAGCAGTACCTCTGACAGGGAATCATACAATGAGCAGTTCTTC CASSTSDRESYNEQFF
TRBJ2-2 TRBD1 TRBV25-1 few TGTGCCAGCAGTGACAGGGGGAGCCACACCGGGGAGCTGTTTTTT CASSDRGSHTGELFF
TRBJ1-5 - TRBV12-3/TRBV12-4 few TGTGCCATCGGCGCCCGCAATCAGCCCCAGCATTTT CAIGARNQPQHF
TRBJ1-5 - TRBV6-5 - TGTGCCAGCAGTATCCAGCACGATAGCAATCAGCCCCAGCATTTT CASSIQHDSNQPQHF